This entry concerns a single TCR beta chain. What antigen it recognizes has not been identified. Base qualities are missing; no much larger clone stands one base away. The method behind the library was the immunoSEQ multiplex PCR assay. For the multiplex PCR, a mixture combining 60 forward primers for TCR Vbeta segments and 13 reverse primers for TCR Jbeta segments was used. The CDR3 region of rearranged TCR beta genes was amplified from genomic DNA by a multiplex PCR assay. The Illumina HiSeq System was used to sequence the amplified TCR beta libraries as 87-base-pair reads. The paper's data handling went like this. A later analysis tallied tens of millions of unique TCR beta chains across the approximately 670 repertoires, and roughly 11 million of those chains were shared by two or more donors. A nearest-neighbor algorithm error-corrected the raw reads and collapsed the reads into unique sequences, merging closely related sequences to remove PCR and sequencing errors. CDR3 sequences were aligned to IMGT reference sequences to assign V, D and J gene segments. For a sequence to be retained, at least a six-nucleotide match to both a V gene segment and a J gene segment was required. Rearrangements were called productive when the CDR3 lacked stop codons and stayed in frame with V and J; all others were non-productive. CDR3 was defined by IMGT convention, running from the second conserved V-encoded cysteine to the conserved J-encoded phenylalanine. Sequences without an unambiguous match to a single V gene segment were excluded from the earlier analysis of a few hundred of the donors. In an earlier analysis of about 590 of the donors, a V segment was called functional when productive rearrangements were above 56.7%, and segregating when the standard deviation between donors exceeded 5%. A statistical classification framework was built to diagnose cytomegalovirus status from the catalog of TCR beta chain sequences. In a later analysis, V and J genes were assigned by comparing TCR nucleotide sequences against IMGT/GENE-DB human TR gene sequences. A later analysis assigned CDR3 sequences and most-parsimonious VDJ recombination scenarios with the TCRdist pipeline. In a later analysis, each TCR beta chain was defined by its CDR3 amino acid sequence together with its V-gene family, and reads without a unique V-gene family were excluded. To address suspected cross-contamination and a sequencing artifact, a later analysis removed several hundred highly shared, low-generation-probability nucleotide sequences. In a later analysis, a clonal expansion index for each public chain was calculated from normalized within-repertoire ranks of inferred template counts. Generation probabilities in a later analysis came from a VDJ recombination model fitted to out-of-frame rearrangements, and those results were checked against IGoR. Hypergeometric tests were used in a later analysis to score TCR-TCR, TCR-HLA and TCR-CMV co-occurrence, with a repertoire-size bias correction applied to the TCR pairs. In a later analysis, false discovery rates were estimated by permuting HLA or CMV assignments 20 times. A later analysis grouped co-occurring TCRs with DBSCAN, adding TCRdist sequence similarity when clustering within HLA-allele-positive subsets. Repertoires with fewer than 30,000 or more than 120,000 public chains, plus five repertoires with anomalous nucleotide sharing, were excluded from co-occurrence clustering. The clones in this table, taken by TCRdb from immuneACCESS, are in-frame only. Not every clone is retained; where verified, under half of the shortfall comes from an unresolved V gene, and the cause of the rest is unknown. The V and J calls and the clone size are those of that table, but D and trimming were determined from the DNA. The sample table lists around 200,000 clones, about four fifths of them with a count of one. The ten largest account for about 10% of the sample.

The source of the sample is a study of cytomegalovirus exposure and HLA in healthy donors (dated by TCRdb to 2016 to 2017). Regarding the research as a whole: In an earlier analysis of 587 of the donors, around 290 Gb of sequence data and 117 million unique TCR beta sequences from about 190 million T cells were reported. Of the 300 to 400 genotyped donors, roughly 85% fell in the genetic ancestry cluster associated with self-reported Caucasian donors. To predict cytomegalovirus infection status, the study brought together high-throughput TCR immunosequencing, statistical association of individual TCRs with disease status, and machine learning. To study patterns of TCR occurrence, a later analysis re-analyzed previously published TCR beta repertoires from several hundred donors and added high-resolution HLA genotyping. Roughly 300 gigabases of sequencing data and approximately 93 million unique TCR sequences were included in an early release covering roughly 600 HLA-typed donors. Typing coverage varied by locus: about 629-630 donors for A, B, C, DRB1 and DQB1; approximately 500 for DQA1; some 610 for DPA1; approximately 470 for DPB1. In an earlier analysis of 500 to 650 of the donors, high-throughput TCR beta sequencing was used to judge whether each TCR beta V gene segment behaved as functional or pseudogenic. Donor age, sex, ethnicity and CMV serostatus were compiled alongside the repertoire data. Besides the first cohort of around 700 subjects, a separate validation cohort made up of 120 different subjects was used. A later genetic analysis took genome-wide SNP genotypes for about 55% of the roughly 700 donors and used that subset as a discovery cohort. The study aimed to test whether cataloging public T cell receptors could reveal signatures of past pathogen exposure. Across 398 genotyped donors of the cohort, an average of about 220,000 unique TCR beta nucleotide sequences per donor were sequenced, and 15% to 20% of those sequences were non-productive. HLA typing covered class I and class II loci at four-digit resolution. All discovery cohort repertoires had been generated using a single sequencing platform. In the later analysis, no new phenotypic data were used to find candidate immune exposures; instead, reliance was placed on TCR beta sequences and their occurrence across donors. Using immunosequencing, the study profiled T cell repertoires from fewer than 700 subjects and related those repertoires to cytomegalovirus serostatus. Five DR-DQ haplotypes were handled as single units for association and clustering because linkage in the cohort was strong.

What the authors observed across the whole study: A few of the identified cytomegalovirus-associated TCR beta chains were confirmed in vitro to be specific for cytomegalovirus antigens. Because the 87-base-pair reads could not distinguish some IMGT-functional V segments, including TRBV6-2 and TRBV6-3, those segments were excluded. Because HLA typing was missing for some donors at each locus, association tests included only the typed subset. Across donors, most TCR sequences were observed very rarely, whereas some public TCRs were present in many individuals. The earlier analysis of around 600 of the donors excluded roughly 16 rarely observed V segments, including chromosome 9 orphons, because counts were too low. According to a later analysis, most CMV-associated TCR beta chains appeared to be HLA-restricted, and the HLA associations seemed to be driven largely by CMV exposure. Correlated functional status among segregating V segments might reflect linkage disequilibrium, but an unknown experimental factor could not be ruled out. When HLA alleles, especially DR and DQ, strongly co-occurred, attributing TCR associations to individual alleles was difficult. According to a later analysis, TCR association rates differed among HLA loci, with DRB1 alleles showing the most associated TCRs and HLA-C alleles showing the fewest. A group of highly shared sequence variants was considered likely to be a technical artifact of the sequencing pipeline. Roughly uniform sequencing depth across donors was assumed in presence/absence analyses, although this assumption may not hold. In a later analysis, several top co-occurrence clusters were reported to appear linked to parvovirus B19, influenza, CMV and Epstein-Barr virus. At a false discovery rate of 0.05, a later analysis linked 16,951 TCR beta sequences to specific HLA alleles. A later genetic analysis associated a missense DCLRE1C variant with V-gene and J-gene trimming of TCR beta chains, and an independent cohort replicated the association. An earlier analysis of several hundred of the donors showed that most TCR beta V segments appeared in productive rearrangements either about 87% or about 30% of the time, which broadly matched IMGT annotations. For the cohort, immune exposure information was limited to CMV serostatus. Cytomegalovirus status was reported to be diagnosed by the classifier with high specificity and sensitivity in both the original and validation cohorts. The study gave a list of under 200 TCR beta chains associated with cytomegalovirus. According to a later genetic analysis, donors in an Asian-associated ancestry cluster had fewer N-insertions in productive TCRs than the approximately 690-donor mean. This cohort had only TCR beta chains sequenced, and the lack of alpha or paired-chain data limited which features could be detected. Compared with equally common non-associated chains, HLA-associated TCR beta chains in a later analysis were more clonally expanded and had lower generation probabilities. The authors suggested that the approach could potentially be extended to other disease states and immunological phenotypes. A further reported finding was that TCR beta sequences accurately predicted the HLA-A and HLA-B alleles for most subjects in the first cohort.

For CDR1 and CDR2, the germline V gene (reference sequence) lists LNHNV and YYDKDF. The CDR3 goes from the cysteine to the phenylalanine over 14 residues. Here the CDR3 DNA is all that survives: 42 bases in frame from base 1. The germline ends are 5 bases apart after V is trimmed by 5 bases and J by 0 bases. The cohort consisted of 650 to 700 healthy bone marrow donors. All cohort members were sampled while nominally healthy, although unrecorded immune exposures were likely present. The donor tested CMV seropositive, placing the donor among the 250 to 350 seropositive members of the cohort. Each donor provided a peripheral blood sample, and peripheral blood mononuclear cells were used for TCR beta sequencing. The Qiagen DNeasy Blood Extraction Kit was used to extract genomic DNA from the blood cell samples.

This sequence originates from a woman aged 50 to 65 in good health and CMV-seropositive. The receptor chain draws on TRBV15 and TRBJ2-6; there is no confident call for the D gene. Source material: PBMCs. The sequence in DNA is TGTGCCACCAGCCCCATCTCTGGGGCCAACGTCCTGACTTTC. Its protein product is CATSPISGANVLTF. Beyond the CDR3, the reference TRBV15 and TRBJ2-6 genes provide the residues; the full variable domain reads: DAMVIQNPRYQVTQFGKPVTLSCSQTLNHNVMYWYQQKSSQAPKLLFHYYDKDFNNEADTPDNFQSRRPNTSFCFLDIRSPGLGDTAMYLCATSPISGANVLTFGAGSRLTVL.